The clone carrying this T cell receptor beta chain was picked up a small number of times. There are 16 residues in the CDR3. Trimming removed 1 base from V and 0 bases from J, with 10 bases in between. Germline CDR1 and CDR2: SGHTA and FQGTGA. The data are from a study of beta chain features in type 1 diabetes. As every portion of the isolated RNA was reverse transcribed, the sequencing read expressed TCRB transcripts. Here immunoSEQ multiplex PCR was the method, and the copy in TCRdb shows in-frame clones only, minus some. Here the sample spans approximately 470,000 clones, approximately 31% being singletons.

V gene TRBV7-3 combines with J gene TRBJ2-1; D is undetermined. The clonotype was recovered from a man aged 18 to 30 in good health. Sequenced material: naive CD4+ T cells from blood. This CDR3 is CASSLSWGSSYNEQFF. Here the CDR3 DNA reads TGTGCCAGCAGCTTAAGTTGGGGTAGCTCCTACAATGAGCAGTTCTTC.